The present TCR beta chain was sequenced within a study of OX40 agonist ivuxolimab in advanced cancers. A word on this clone: Its antigen is still unknown.

The CDR3 has 14 amino acids. In germline, CDR1 is MDHEN, CDR2 SYDVKM. V lost 9 bases, J lost 1 base, and 15 bases lay in between. Whole-study findings and limits: The antigen specificity of the peripheral T cells (those that were expanded) was not determined. Both CD4+ and CD8+ T cell populations in blood had undergone clonal expansion by week 6 at 0.1 to 3.0 mg/kg. The average count of expanded clones was higher among CD8+ T cells than among CD4+. Among the nonresponders, some also had low normalized T-cell clonal expansion.

Sequencing used immunoSEQ multiplex PCR; TCRdb keeps in-frame clones, though not all of them. This table holds about 45,000 clones, 70% to 90% found once. Sequenced material: CD4+ or CD8+ T cells sorted from blood, taken in a trial of the OX40 agonist ivuxolimab. This TCR came from an adult with an advanced solid tumor such as melanoma, head and neck, liver or kidney cancer. This chain links TRBV28 with TRBJ2-5; possibly TRBD1 or TRBD2 for D (6 bases each). CDR3 DNA: TGTGCCAGTGGGGGGCCCGTGGTCCAAGAGACCCAGTACTTC. As protein: CASGGPVVQETQYF.